This TCR beta chain was found in a study of PD-1 blockade in mismatch repair-deficient tumors. About the research overall: All were previously treated, progressing patients with about 11 mismatch repair-deficient cancer types.

Method: immunoSEQ multiplex PCR; TCRdb's copy keeps in-frame clones and lacks some. Altogether tens of thousands of clones are present, 81% being singletons, with the ten largest covering roughly 2.7%. After removal of 6 bases from V and 0 bases from J, the junction contained 6 bases not matched to a gene. Per the germline V gene, CDR1 is SNHLY and CDR2 is FYNNEI. The CDR3 consists of 16 residues. The source of this sequence is an adult with mismatch repair-deficient cancer. The chain recombines TRBV2 with TRBJ1-4; 8 nucleotides line up with TRBD1. The specimen was peripheral blood, collected 12 weeks after starting pembrolizumab. The CDR3 is CASRLTGGSTNEKLFF. Written as DNA, the CDR3 is TGTGCCAGCAGGCTAACAGGGGGGTCAACTAATGAAAAACTGTTTTTT.